Following are 25 T cell receptor beta chains from one sample sequenced in a study of T-cell reconstitution after alpha-beta-depleted transplantation in children. The TCRbeta library was prepared with unique molecular identifiers. TCRdb re-derived calls from the PCR reads in MiXCR, one entry per CDR3 protein. The table records 90,000 to 95,000 distinct CDR3 sequences, over 9% of them present only once. Material: PBMCs from the stem cell graft donor, obtained from the stem cell graft. The source is a human donor who donated a stem cell graft to a child with inherited bone marrow failure.

In this sample, this clonotype turned up many times. The V gene is TRBV4-3, the J gene TRBJ2-3; TRBD2 agrees at 9 bases. CDR3 length equals 16 residues. The germline CDR1 and CDR2 sequences are LGHNA and YSLEER. Losses at the gene ends were 1 base for V and 4 bases for J; bases not matched to a gene: 6. The CDR3 loop is CASSQGLAGLSDTQYF. The CDR3 coding sequence is TGCGCCAGCAGCCAAGGGCTAGCGGGATTGTCAGATACGCAGTATTTT.

V usage is TRBV11-1 and J usage is TRBJ2-1; D remains unclear. V was pared by 4 bases and J by 5 bases, with 9 bases between. Germline CDR1 and CDR2: SGHAT and FQDESV (reference sequence). The CDR3 covers 13 residues. The CDR3 here is CASSSAYHNEQFF. The CDR3 nucleotides read TGTGCCAGCAGCTCGGCCTACCACAATGAGCAGTTCTTC.

The sample holds many counts of this clonotype. The V gene is TRBV5-1, the J gene TRBJ2-7; D ambiguous. Germline loops: CDR1 SGHRS, CDR2 YFSETQ. The V end was cut by 0 bases, the J end by 3 bases, with 7 bases between. CDR3 length: 13 amino acids. CDR3 bases: TGCGCCAGCAGCTTGGTAGGGAACTACGAGCAGTACTTC. It encodes CASSLVGNYEQYF. The variable domain in full, completed from reference TRBV5-1 and TRBJ2-7, reads KAGVTQTPRYLIKTRGQQVTLSCSPISGHRSVSWYQQTPGQGLQFLFEYFSETQRNKGNFPGRFSGRQFSNSRSEMNVSTLELGDSALYLCASSLVGNYEQYFGPGTRLTVT.

This clonotype has ten or more counts. The V and J genes are TRBV5-1 and TRBJ1-2, with D perhaps matching TRBD1 (5 bases). V lost 0 bases and J 8 bases, leaving 17 bases between the germline ends. There are 15 residues in the CDR3. CDR1 is SGHRS, CDR2 YFSETQ, per germline. CDR3 sequence (DNA): TGCGCCAGCAGCTTGGGGCCAGGGTGGATGGAAGGCTACACCTTC. Encoded protein: CASSLGPGWMEGYTF. Filled out from reference TRBV5-1 and TRBJ1-2, the complete variable domain reads KAGVTQTPRYLIKTRGQQVTLSCSPISGHRSVSWYQQTPGQGLQFLFEYFSETQRNKGNFPGRFSGRQFSNSRSEMNVSTLELGDSALYLCASSLGPGWMEGYTFGSGTRLTVV.

The chain links TRBV3-1 to TRBJ1-4, with TRBD1 as a possible D gene (5 bases). Trimming shortened V by 4 bases and J by 6 bases, and 15 bases separated the two germline ends. Per germline, CDR1 LGHDT and CDR2 YNNKEL (reference sequence). CDR3 size: 15 residues. The DNA of the CDR3 is TGTGCCAGCAGCCGGATGACATGGGGGGATGAAAAACTGTTTTTT. Encoded protein: CASSRMTWGDEKLFF.

This clonotype was counted many times. The chain joins TRBV6-1 to TRBJ2-7, with TRBD2 matching over 7 bases. Germline V gives CDR1 MNHNS, CDR2 SASEGT. The CDR3 has 15 amino acids. J gave up 4 bases and V 3 bases, and 9 bases lay outside the gene matches. The CDR3 here is CASSDHTLREYEQYF. Written as DNA, the CDR3 is TGTGCCAGCAGTGATCACACCCTGCGGGAGTACGAGCAGTACTTC.

The CDR3 here is CASSLVTGTGAEQYF. CDR3 nucleotides: TGTGCCAGCAGCTTAGTAACCGGGACAGGGGCCGAGCAGTACTTC. This rearrangement joins TRBV7-9 to TRBJ2-7; 10 nucleotides align to TRBD1. The CDR3 has 15 residues. Looked up from germline, CDR1 is SEHNR and CDR2 is FQNEAQ (reference sequence). V shed 1 base and J 6 bases; nucleotides not matched to a gene: 6. The whole variable domain, remainder taken from reference TRBV7-9 and TRBJ2-7, is DTGVSQNPRHKITKRGQNVTFRCDPISEHNRLYWYRQTLGQGPEFLTYFQNEAQLEKSRLLSDRFSAERPKGSFSTLEIQRTEQGDSAMYLCASSLVTGTGAEQYFGPGTRLTVT.

This clonotype occurred many times. The chain employs TRBV5-5 and TRBJ2-7, with no clear D. This CDR3 is 13 amino acids long. The ends were cut back, 0 bases at V and 2 bases at J, with 6 bases in the middle. Germline-derived CDR1 and CDR2 are SGHKS and YYEKEE (reference sequence). CDR3 coding DNA: TGTGCCAGCAGCTTGGGGGTCGCCTACGAGCAGTACTTC. As protein: CASSLGVAYEQYF.

The chain uses TRBV3-1 and TRBJ1-6, with a weak D call TRBD1 (6 bases). Germline-derived CDR1 and CDR2 are LGHDT and YNNKEL (reference sequence). This CDR3 comprises 16 residues. With 0 bases removed from V and 9 bases from J, the gap between germline ends came to 15 bases. CDR3 sequence reads: CASSQDHQGTASPLHF. The CDR3 coding sequence is TGTGCCAGCAGCCAAGATCATCAGGGGACCGCTTCACCCCTCCACTTT.

This clonotype was seen many times. This chain links TRBV5-1 with TRBJ2-1; 7 bases align to TRBD1. Germline values: CDR1 SGHRS, CDR2 YFSETQ. CDR3 size: 11 residues. V shed 7 bases, J shed 10 bases, and the junction held 5 bases outside the gene matches. CDR3 loop: CASEGAGEQFF. CDR3 sequence (DNA): TGCGCCAGCGAGGGGGCGGGCGAGCAGTTCTTC.

This clonotype has at least ten counts. The CDR3 DNA reads TGCAGTGCTAAACCCGGGACAGTGAACACTGAAGCTTTCTTT. It is translated as CSAKPGTVNTEAFF. The rearrangement uses TRBV20-1 and TRBJ1-1; 7 bases match TRBD1. Germline V gene lookup returns CDR1 DFQATT and CDR2 SNEGSKA (reference sequence). This CDR3 has 14 residues. Unmatched junction bases numbered 5, after V lost 4 bases and J lost 0 bases.

This clonotype was observed at least ten times. At one end the junction does not follow the germline gene, possibly because of a read error. The rearrangement joins TRBV2 to TRBJ2-1; unclear D gene. In germline, CDR1 is SNHLY, CDR2 FYNNEI. The CDR3 runs 11 residues. This CDR3 is CASSYSSETLF. DNA for the CDR3: TGTGCCAGCAGCTACAGCAGCGAGACGCTCTTC.

This clonotype was picked up many times. The V and J genes are TRBV7-9 and TRBJ2-7; D tentatively fits TRBD1 or TRBD2 (6 bases each). Trimming shortened V by 1 base and J by 0 bases, and 13 bases separated the two germline ends. Germline lookup yields CDR1 SEHNR and CDR2 FQNEAQ (reference sequence). CDR3 length: 16 amino acids. In DNA form, the CDR3 reads TGTGCCAGCAGCTTAGTGGGAGGACAGTTCTCCTACGAGCAGTACTTC. Encoded protein: CASSLVGGQFSYEQYF. Together with reference TRBV7-9 and TRBJ2-7, the CDR3 gives the full variable domain: DTGVSQNPRHKITKRGQNVTFRCDPISEHNRLYWYRQTLGQGPEFLTYFQNEAQLEKSRLLSDRFSAERPKGSFSTLEIQRTEQGDSAMYLCASSLVGGQFSYEQYFGPGTRLTVT.

This clonotype was observed a few times. This chain connects TRBV18 to TRBJ2-7, with TRBD1 matching over 9 bases. Unmatched junction bases numbered 11, after V lost 6 bases and J lost 5 bases. Germline CDR1 reads KGHSH; CDR2 reads LQKENI. The CDR3 is made up of 15 amino acids. The CDR3 DNA follows: TGTGCCAGCTCCTACCCGGCCGGGACAGGGAACGAGCAGTACTTC. It specifies CASSYPAGTGNEQYF.

Written as DNA, the CDR3 is TGTGCCAGCAGCTCGAAGGGGGGGGTCTCACCCCTCCACTTT. Protein sequence: CASSSKGGVSPLHF. The J gene is TRBJ1-6, the V gene TRBV7-4; perhaps TRBD1 as D (6 bases). Trimming left V 4 bases short and J 10 bases short, with 14 bases between. The CDR3 consists of 14 residues. Germline V gene data show CDR1 as SGHVT and CDR2 as SQSDAQ.

This clonotype was seen repeatedly, ten times or more. The chain is built from TRBV20-1 and TRBJ2-3; D gene uncertain. Germline CDR1 is DFQATT and CDR2 is SNEGSKA (reference sequence). V lost 5 bases and J 9 bases, leaving 15 bases between the germline ends. This CDR3 is built from 12 residues. In DNA form, the CDR3 reads TGCAGTGCTTCCCGGGCCTTTGGCACGCAGTATTTT. Amino acid sequence: CSASRAFGTQYF.

The chain joins TRBV19 to TRBJ2-1; 9 bases line up with TRBD2. This CDR3 is 15 amino acids long. J gave up 6 bases and V 7 bases, and 10 bases lay outside the gene matches. CDR1 LNHDA and CDR2 SQIVND come from the germline V gene (reference sequence). The chain's CDR3 is CASKAAGGGGNEQFF. The CDR3 region has the DNA TGTGCCAGTAAAGCGGCGGGAGGGGGAGGCAATGAGCAGTTCTTC.

In this sample, this clonotype turned up many times. This chain uses TRBV11-2 with TRBJ2-3; 8 nucleotides agree with TRBD2. Germline V lookup: CDR1 SGHAT, CDR2 FQNNGV. The CDR3 has 18 amino acids. V gave up 6 bases and J gave up 0 bases; unmatched junction bases: 14. CDR3: CASSEFAGGPPSTDTQYF. As DNA, the CDR3 is TGTGCCAGCAGTGAATTTGCGGGGGGACCCCCTAGCACAGATACGCAGTATTTT.

This clonotype was observed at least ten times. The V gene is TRBV2, the J gene TRBJ1-6; D remains unclear. V lost 7 bases and J lost 10, with 8 bases in between. This CDR3 spans 11 amino acids. The germline V gene encodes CDR1 SNHLY and CDR2 FYNNEI. This CDR3 is CASTYTSPLHF. CDR3 nucleotides: TGTGCCAGCACCTACACCTCACCCCTCCACTTT.

This chain connects TRBV4-3 to TRBJ1-3, with D tentatively TRBD1 (5 bases). The V and J ends lost 2 bases and 0 bases respectively, with 17 bases between them. The CDR3 is 18 amino acids. Germline V gene data show CDR1 as LGHNA and CDR2 as YSLEER. The CDR3 loop reads CASSQLAGNPSSGNTIYF. In nucleotides, the CDR3 is TGCGCCAGCAGCCAATTGGCAGGGAACCCTAGCTCTGGAAACACCATATATTTT.

This clonotype was seen repeatedly, ten times or more. This sequence joins TRBV20-1 and TRBJ1-1, with a tentative D call TRBD1 (5 bases). Trimming left V 5 bases short and J 3 bases short, with 16 bases between. This CDR3 has 14 amino acids. CDR1 and CDR2 from the germline V gene are DFQATT and SNEGSKA (reference sequence). CDR3 region: CSAPRGGGYTEAFF. The CDR3 nucleotides read TGCAGTGCTCCCCGGGGGGGAGGGTACACTGAAGCTTTCTTT.

The table lists this clonotype with many counts. The chain carries TRBV7-8 and TRBJ2-3, with 8 bases aligning to TRBD2. Trimming at V came to 1 base and at J to 6 bases, leaving 6 bases not matched to a gene. Germline V gene data show CDR1 as SGHVS and CDR2 as FQNEAQ. The CDR3 covers 15 residues. Written as DNA, the CDR3 is TGTGCCAGCAGCTTAGTTTCTAGCGGGTTGGATACGCAGTATTTT. Its protein product is CASSLVSSGLDTQYF.

This clonotype was observed at least ten times. As DNA, the CDR3 is TGTGCCAGCAGCTCCAGTGTTACTAGCACAGATACGCAGTATTTT. It is translated as CASSSSVTSTDTQYF. The rearrangement links TRBV7-9 to TRBJ2-3, with no clear D. V lost 4 bases and J 0 bases, leaving 11 bases between the germline ends. The CDR3 has 15 residues. Germline V gene lookup returns CDR1 SEHNR and CDR2 FQNEAQ (reference sequence).

This clonotype was seen repeatedly, ten times or more. This chain joins TRBV14 and TRBJ2-1; TRBD2 agrees at 10 bases. The V and J ends lost 6 bases and 10 bases, in that order; junction bases with no gene match: 9. Germline V CDR1 and CDR2: SGHDN, FVKESK. CDR3 length: 14 residues. The chain's CDR3 is CASRYSGRSPEQFF. CDR3 nucleotide sequence: TGTGCCAGCAGGTATAGCGGGAGGTCGCCCGAGCAGTTCTTC.

V gene TRBV10-3 combines with J gene TRBJ1-5; 8 nucleotides agree with TRBD1. The ends lost 8 bases at V and 4 bases at J; junction bases unmatched: 10. Germline CDR1 is ENHRY and CDR2 is SYGVKD. The CDR3 extends over 15 amino acids. CDR3 protein: CAISLGQEDNQPQHF. The CDR3 region has the DNA TGTGCCATCTCTCTGGGACAGGAAGATAATCAGCCCCAGCATTTT.